These 30 T cell receptor beta chains were all obtained from the same sample, sequenced in a study of CD8 T cells in ankylosing spondylitis. Their recognized antigens are unknown. TCRdb reprocessed the 5' RACE reads via MiXCR and lists one record per CDR3 protein. Of 220,000 or so distinct CDR3 sequences in the sample, about a sixth were seen once. Study-wide results and caveats: Blood from ankylosing spondylitis patients appeared to carry a characteristic roughly 8-variant TCR beta motif.

Sequencing used blood, either unsorted or a sorted T cell fraction (not recorded which). These receptors were taken from a male donor with ankylosing spondylitis.

This chain joins TRBV7-9 and TRBJ2-5, with D possibly TRBD1 on 6 matching bases. The germline CDR1 and CDR2 sequences are SEHNR and FQNEAQ (reference sequence). This CDR3 is built from 15 residues. The V and J ends lost 2 bases and 5 bases respectively, with 15 bases between them. CDR3 coding DNA: TGTGCCAGCAGCTTAAGCCAGGGGCGGTTGGAGACCCAGTACTTC. This translates into CASSLSQGRLETQYF.

This clonotype turned up a few times. V gene TRBV27 combines with J gene TRBJ1-3, with a weak D call TRBD1 (6 bases). The V gene's germline CDR1 is MNHEY and CDR2 SMNVEV (reference sequence). Trimming stripped 2 bases from V and 2 bases from J, with 13 bases between. CDR3 size: 16 residues. Written as DNA, the CDR3 is TGTGCCAGCAGTTTAAGTTTGGGGGCTCCTGGAAACACCATATATTTT. Translation gives CASSLSLGAPGNTIYF.

This chain links TRBV5-4 with TRBJ2-5; no firm D call. Between the trimmed V and J ends, which lost 2 bases and 2 bases, there was a span of 10 bases. Germline V CDR1 and CDR2: SGHNT, YYREEE (reference sequence). The CDR3 is 14 amino acids. The CDR3 nucleotides read TGTGCCAGCAGCTTTGCAGGCCAGCAAGAGACCCAGTACTTC. It encodes CASSFAGQQETQYF.

The table lists this clonotype with many counts. The chain combines TRBV12-3 or TRBV12-4 with TRBJ2-4; 8 nucleotides align to TRBD1. With V trimmed by 5 bases and J by 0 bases, 3 bases remained unmatched. The CDR3 is 15 residues long. The CDR3 region has the DNA TGTGCCAGCAGTCCCGACAGGGGAGCCAAAAACATTCAGTACTTC. Translating gives CASSPDRGAKNIQYF.

The V and J genes are TRBV7-6 and TRBJ1-5; TRBD1 is a possible D gene (5 bases). Looked up from germline, CDR1 is SGHVS and CDR2 is FNYEAQ. The CDR3 is made up of 14 amino acids. V was clipped by 1 base and J by 5 bases, with 9 bases between them. The CDR3 DNA reads TGTGCCAGCAGCTTAGGGGGGGGGGATCAGCCCCAGCATTTT. Amino acids: CASSLGGGDQPQHF. The full variable domain, in which reference TRBV7-6 and TRBJ1-5 provide the parts outside the CDR3, is GAGVSQSPRYKVTKRGQDVALRCDPISGHVSLYWYRQALGQGPEFLTYFNYEAQQDKSGLPNDRFSAERPEGSISTLTIQRTEQRDSAMYRCASSLGGGDQPQHFGDGTRLSIL.

The V call is TRBV19, the J call TRBJ1-5; no firm D call. The CDR3 spans 12 residues. Trimming took 5 bases from V and 3 from J, leaving 5 bases between them. Germline CDR1 LNHDA, CDR2 SQIVND (reference sequence). The CDR3 region is CASSPVNQPQHF. In nucleotides, the CDR3 is TGTGCCAGTAGTCCAGTCAATCAGCCCCAGCATTTT.

This clonotype has just a few counts. The CDR3 reads CSARGAGPTDTQYF. In nucleotides, the CDR3 is TGCAGTGCCCGAGGAGCGGGACCGACAGATACGCAGTATTTT. The V gene is TRBV20-1, the J gene TRBJ2-3; 7 positions match TRBD2. The germline V gene encodes CDR1 DFQATT and CDR2 SNEGSKA (reference sequence). This CDR3 comprises 14 residues. V lost 6 bases to trimming and J lost 3 bases; unmatched junction nucleotides: 9.

The V call is TRBV7-2, the J call TRBJ1-4, with a weak D call TRBD1 (5 bases). Per germline, CDR1 SGHTA and CDR2 FQGNSA. V was cut by 5 bases and J by 8 bases, with 18 bases left in between. The CDR3 consists of 15 residues. This chain's CDR3 is CASSRGTGLWEKLFF. The CDR3 DNA is TGTGCCAGCAGCCGGGGGACGGGTTTATGGGAAAAACTGTTTTTT.

The V gene is TRBV27, the J gene TRBJ1-1, with D hard to call. This CDR3 is built from 11 residues. The germline V gene encodes CDR1 MNHEY and CDR2 SMNVEV (reference sequence). V was shortened by 7 bases and J by 3 bases, with 6 bases between the two germline ends. CDR3 sequence reads: CASIQYTEAFF. CDR3 bases: TGTGCCAGCATCCAATACACTGAAGCTTTCTTT.

This clonotype has at least ten counts. The chain links TRBV28 to TRBJ1-4, with 11 bases identical to TRBD1. The CDR3 length is 18 residues. The J segment lost 3 bases and the V segment lost 7 bases, leaving 13 bases of the junction unmatched. From germline, CDR1 is MDHEN and CDR2 SYDVKM. This CDR3 reads CASTGVGTGGRANEKLFF. The CDR3 coding sequence is TGTGCCAGCACCGGGGTCGGGACAGGGGGGAGGGCTAATGAAAAACTGTTTTTT.

The rearrangement links TRBV13 to TRBJ2-1; D ambiguous. The CDR3 covers 15 residues. Germline lookup yields CDR1 PRHDT and CDR2 FYEKMQ (reference sequence). V lost 5 bases to trimming and J lost 2 bases, with 13 bases between them. CDR3 coding DNA: TGTGCCAGCAGCCGTCACACCAACCCCTACAATGAGCAGTTCTTC. This translates into CASSRHTNPYNEQFF. Full variable domain (outside the CDR3, taken from reference TRBV13 and TRBJ2-1): AAGVIQSPRHLIKEKRETATLKCYPIPRHDTVYWYQQGPGQDPQFLISFYEKMQSDKGSIPDRFSAQQFSDYHSELNMSSLELGDSALYFCASSRHTNPYNEQFFGPGTRLTVL.

This sequence joins TRBV12-3 or TRBV12-4 and TRBJ2-3; D gene ambiguous. The J call may be mistaken, given a closer DNA end match to TRBJ1-5. The CDR3 is made up of 13 amino acids. In DNA, the CDR3 is TGTGCCAGCAGCCCGGGTCCTGTAGATACGCAGCATTTT. Amino acid sequence: CASSPGPVDTQHF.

This clonotype was seen repeatedly, ten times or more. This chain connects TRBV3-1 to TRBJ2-7; possible D gene TRBD2, 7 bases. Trimming pared 4 bases from V and 4 bases from J, leaving 14 bases between. CDR3 length equals 14 residues. Germline values: CDR1 LGHDT, CDR2 YNNKEL (reference sequence). CDR3 coding DNA: TGTGCCAGCAGCCTGGGAAGGGGGGGATACGAGCAGTACTTC. Protein sequence: CASSLGRGGYEQYF.

V is TRBV13 and J is TRBJ2-7, with 7 bases matching TRBD1. V dropped 3 bases and J dropped 5; count of bases not matched to a gene: 10. CDR1 and CDR2 (germline): PRHDT, FYEKMQ (reference sequence). The CDR3 is made up of 15 amino acids. Written as DNA, the CDR3 is TGTGCCAGCAGCTTCCACCAGGGGGTTTCGGACGAGCAGTACTTC. This encodes CASSFHQGVSDEQYF.

This clonotype was found a few times. V is TRBV7-9 and J is TRBJ2-4; D is perhaps TRBD1 or TRBD2 (7 bases each). The V end lost 5 bases, the J end lost 7 bases, and 15 bases lay between the germline ends. Germline-derived CDR1 and CDR2 are SEHNR and FQNEAQ (reference sequence). The CDR3 spans 14 residues. As DNA, the CDR3 is TGTGCCAGCAGCAAAACTCAGGGGGGGAACATTCAGTACTTC. Its protein is CASSKTQGGNIQYF. The full variable domain, its missing parts supplied by reference TRBV7-9 and TRBJ2-4, is DTGVSQNPRHKITKRGQNVTFRCDPISEHNRLYWYRQTLGQGPEFLTYFQNEAQLEKSRLLSDRFSAERPKGSFSTLEIQRTEQGDSAMYLCASSKTQGGNIQYFGAGTRLSVL.

The rearrangement joins TRBV30 to TRBJ2-2, with a weak D call TRBD1 (6 bases). The CDR3 runs 15 residues. Trimming removed 7 bases at V and 6 bases at J, with 21 bases between. Looked up from germline, CDR1 is GTSNPN and CDR2 is SVGIG (reference sequence). CDR3 coding DNA: TGTGCCTTGGACAGCGACGACGTGGACGCCGGGGAGCTGTTTTTT. It yields the protein CALDSDDVDAGELFF.

The chain employs TRBV10-2 and TRBJ2-7; D not resolved. Germline V gene lookup returns CDR1 WSHSY and CDR2 SAAADI. This CDR3 is 15 amino acids long. Trimming stripped 3 bases from V and 6 bases from J, with 18 bases between. CDR3 amino acids: CASSDFSTTPFEQYF. Written as DNA, the CDR3 is TGCGCCAGCAGTGATTTTTCTACTACCCCTTTCGAGCAGTACTTC.

CDR3 DNA: TGTGCCAGCAGCCAACCCAACGCCGCAGGCACCTACAATGAGCAGTTCTTC. Translating gives CASSQPNAAGTYNEQFF. The chain has TRBV3-1 and TRBJ2-1; D is undetermined. Trimming took 2 bases from V and 2 from J, leaving 16 bases between them. Germline assignment: CDR1 LGHDT and CDR2 YNNKEL (reference sequence). The CDR3 has 17 residues.

The table lists this clonotype with many counts. V is TRBV27 and J is TRBJ1-5; the D is unclear. This CDR3 has 13 residues. Trimming shortened V by 4 bases and J by 3 bases, and 7 bases separated the two germline ends. Per germline, CDR1 MNHEY and CDR2 SMNVEV (reference sequence). The CDR3: CASSYGFNQPQHF. The CDR3 DNA is TGTGCCAGCAGTTACGGTTTCAATCAGCCCCAGCATTTT.

This clonotype has a handful of counts. The chain combines TRBV7-2 with TRBJ2-3, with D unclear. The CDR3 has 14 amino acids. Trimming removed 6 bases at V and 5 bases at J, with 15 bases between. Germline-derived CDR1 and CDR2 are SGHTA and FQGNSA. CDR3 protein: CASRDKSSVDTQYF. DNA of the CDR3: TGTGCCAGCAGAGATAAGTCCTCGGTAGATACGCAGTATTTT.

The gene calls are TRBV5-1 and TRBJ2-7; weak D call: TRBD2 (7 bases). The CDR3 runs 15 residues. V lost 4 bases and J 4 bases, leaving 18 bases between the germline ends. Germline CDR1 is SGHRS and CDR2 is YFSETQ. The CDR3 protein is CASSPREGTPYEQYF. DNA of the CDR3: TGCGCCAGCAGCCCCAGGGAGGGGACACCATACGAGCAGTACTTC.

The chain recombines TRBV9 with TRBJ2-1, with a tentative D call TRBD2 (6 bases). CDR3 size: 14 residues. The V end lost 3 bases, the J end lost 6 bases, and 13 bases lay between the germline ends. The germline CDR1 and CDR2 sequences are SGDLS and YYNGEE. Here the CDR3 reads CASSAALASNEQFF. CDR3 nucleotides: TGTGCCAGCAGCGCGGCGCTAGCGAGCAATGAGCAGTTCTTC.

The V gene is TRBV19, the J gene TRBJ1-2; unclear D gene. The germline V gene encodes CDR1 LNHDA and CDR2 SQIVND (reference sequence). Trimming took off 1 base at V and 7 bases at J, with 10 bases between the two ends. CDR3 size: 13 residues. CDR3 nucleotide sequence: TGTGCCAGTAGTATAGGGGCCCCTCTTGGCTACACCTTC. This gives the protein CASSIGAPLGYTF.

This chain links TRBV7-9 with TRBJ2-1; a possible D gene is TRBD2 (5 bases). Deletions cut 5 bases from V and 5 bases from J, with 13 bases between. Germline CDR1 and CDR2: SEHNR and FQNEAQ (reference sequence). This CDR3 is 14 amino acids long. As DNA, the CDR3 is TGTGCCAGCAGCGCCCGGGAAGCCCACAATGAGCAGTTCTTC. This encodes CASSAREAHNEQFF.

This clonotype has just a few counts. This sequence joins TRBV9 and TRBJ2-7; TRBD1 or TRBD2 may be the D gene (5 bases each). Looked up from germline, CDR1 is SGDLS and CDR2 is YYNGEE. The CDR3 is 14 residues long. V shed 4 bases and J shed 0 bases, with 11 bases lying between them. The CDR3 DNA is TGTGCCAGCAGCCCCTGGGACGTCTCCTACGAGCAGTACTTC. Encoded protein: CASSPWDVSYEQYF.

There are many counts of this clonotype. This sequence joins TRBV7-8 and TRBJ2-2; D is perhaps TRBD2 (5 bases). V lost 2 bases and J lost 2, with 9 bases in between. Germline assignment: CDR1 SGHVS and CDR2 FQNEAQ. CDR3 size: 15 residues. The CDR3 region has the DNA TGTGCCAGCAGCTTACTCGGGATAAACACCGGGGAGCTGTTTTTT. Translating gives CASSLLGINTGELFF.

Ten or more counts support this clonotype. The chain carries TRBV2 and TRBJ2-7, with 8 positions matching TRBD1. Per germline, CDR1 SNHLY and CDR2 FYNNEI. The J segment lost 6 bases and the V segment lost 5 bases, leaving 9 bases of the junction unmatched. The CDR3 has 14 amino acids. In nucleotides, the CDR3 is TGTGCCAGCAGTCCCGGACAGGGATCCGTCGAGCAGTACTTC. It translates to CASSPGQGSVEQYF.

A few counts support this clonotype. The V call is TRBV3-1, the J call TRBJ2-1; maybe TRBD2 (6 bases). The V end lost 5 bases, the J end lost 0 bases, and 14 bases lay between the germline ends. The CDR3 has 16 amino acids. Germline CDR1 reads LGHDT; CDR2 reads YNNKEL (reference sequence). DNA of the CDR3: TGTGCCAGCAGCACTGTAGCGGAAAGCTCCTACAATGAGCAGTTCTTC. Its translation: CASSTVAESSYNEQFF.

This clonotype has more than one count but fewer than ten. The gene calls are TRBV4-3 and TRBJ2-7; 11 bases align to TRBD2. CDR1 is LGHNA, CDR2 YSLEER, per germline. There are 16 residues in the CDR3. Losses at the gene ends were 0 bases for V and 4 bases for J; bases not matched to a gene: 5. CDR3 sequence: CASSQDLGLAGYEQYF. The CDR3 region has the DNA TGCGCCAGCAGCCAAGATCTAGGACTAGCGGGTTACGAGCAGTACTTC.

The J gene is TRBJ2-3, the V gene TRBV4-3; D may be TRBD2 (6 bases). Trimming took off 0 bases at V and 1 base at J, with 14 bases between the two ends. CDR3 length: 17 residues. Per germline, CDR1 LGHNA and CDR2 YSLEER. CDR3 amino acids: CASSQEALWEGTDTQYF. The CDR3 DNA reads TGCGCCAGCAGCCAAGAGGCTTTATGGGAGGGCACAGATACGCAGTATTTT.